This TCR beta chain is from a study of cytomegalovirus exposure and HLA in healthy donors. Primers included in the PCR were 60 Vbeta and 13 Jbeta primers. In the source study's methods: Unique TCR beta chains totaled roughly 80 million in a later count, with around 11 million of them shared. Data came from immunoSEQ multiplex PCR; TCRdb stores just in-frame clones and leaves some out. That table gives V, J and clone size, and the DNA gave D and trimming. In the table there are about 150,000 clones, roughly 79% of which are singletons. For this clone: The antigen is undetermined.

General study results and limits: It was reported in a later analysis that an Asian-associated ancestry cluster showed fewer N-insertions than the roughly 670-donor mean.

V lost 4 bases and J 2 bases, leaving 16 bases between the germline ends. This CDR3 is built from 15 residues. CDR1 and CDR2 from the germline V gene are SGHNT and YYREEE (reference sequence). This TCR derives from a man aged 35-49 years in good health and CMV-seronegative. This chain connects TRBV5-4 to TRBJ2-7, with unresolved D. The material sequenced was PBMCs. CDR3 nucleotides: TGTGCCAGCAGCAACCGTCAATCAGGCCCCTACGAGCAGTACTTC. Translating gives CASSNRQSGPYEQYF.